This entry lists 30 T cell receptor beta chains sequenced from one sample in a study of blood T cell repertoires in COVID-19 (dated by TCRdb to between 2020 and 2021). Library preparation was by the immunoSEQ multiplex PCR assay. TCRdb stores this immuneACCESS table with in-frame sequences only. Part of the clones is absent; in the studies checked, under half of the shortfall reflects unresolved V genes, and no reason is known for the rest. This sample comprises more than 150,000 clones, more than 75% of them detected only once. The ten biggest clones cover approximately 15% of the sample. Sequencing was performed on PBMCs or T cells enriched from blood (not recorded which). The receptors stem from a man in his fifties or sixties who had been exposed to COVID-19.

The chain couples TRBV19 to TRBJ2-3; 15 bases align to TRBD2. The CDR3 extends over 15 amino acids. The ends lost 5 bases at V and 13 bases at J; junction bases unmatched: 10. Germline CDR1 and CDR2: LNHDA and SQIVND (reference sequence). CDR3 amino acids: CASSAGLAGGPLEYF. DNA of the CDR3: TGTGCCAGTAGTGCTGGACTAGCGGGAGGGCCATTGGAGTATTTT.

The CDR3 loop reads CASSSIGGSDRPSYEQYF. DNA for the CDR3: TGTGCCAGCAGCTCGATCGGCGGGTCGGATCGTCCCTCCTACGAGCAGTACTTC. This chain uses TRBV7-9 with TRBJ2-7; D possibly corresponds to TRBD2 (5 bases). The CDR3 is made up of 18 amino acids. Trimming took 4 bases from V and 0 from J, leaving 22 bases between them. Germline assignment: CDR1 SEHNR and CDR2 FQNEAQ (reference sequence).

The V and J genes are TRBV28 and TRBJ1-6; D unresolved. V was cut by 7 bases and J by 9 bases, with 16 bases left in between. This CDR3 has 14 residues. Germline V gene lookup returns CDR1 MDHEN and CDR2 SYDVKM. The CDR3, as DNA: TGTGCCAGCAACACAGCGGGGTGGGGTTCACCCCTCCACTTT. Translating gives CASNTAGWGSPLHF. The full variable domain, rest sourced from reference TRBV28 and TRBJ1-6, is DVKVTQSSRYLVKRTGEKVFLECVQDMDHENMFWYRQDPGLGLRLIYFSYDVKMKEKGDIPEGYSVSREKKERFSLILESASTNQTSMYLCASNTAGWGSPLHFGNGTRLTVT.

The CDR3 loop reads CAWSGGRVGREQFF. Written as DNA, the CDR3 is TGTGCCTGGAGTGGTGGGAGGGTCGGGCGTGAGCAGTTCTTC. The rearrangement joins TRBV30 to TRBJ2-1, with 7 bases identical to TRBD2. The CDR3 is 14 residues long. V lost 1 base to trimming and J lost 9 bases; unmatched junction nucleotides: 9. CDR1 is GTSNPN and CDR2 is SVGIG in the germline V gene (reference sequence).

This chain connects TRBV5-1 to TRBJ1-4; perhaps TRBD1 as D (5 bases). The germline CDR1 and CDR2 sequences are SGHRS and YFSETQ. The CDR3 has 14 amino acids. V gave up 3 bases and J gave up 4 bases, with 10 bases separating them. CDR3 nucleotide sequence: TGCGCCAGCAGCTCCGGGGGTGTTAATGAAAAACTGTTTTTT. Amino acids: CASSSGGVNEKLFF. The whole variable domain, filled in from reference TRBV5-1 and TRBJ1-4, reads KAGVTQTPRYLIKTRGQQVTLSCSPISGHRSVSWYQQTPGQGLQFLFEYFSETQRNKGNFPGRFSGRQFSNSRSEMNVSTLELGDSALYLCASSSGGVNEKLFFGSGTQLSVL.

This sequence joins TRBV4-3 and TRBJ2-1; 8 bases are shared with TRBD1. This CDR3 has 14 amino acids. V gave up 4 bases and J gave up 7 bases; unmatched junction bases: 6. The V gene's germline CDR1 is LGHNA and CDR2 YSLEER. CDR3 in amino acids: CASSPRTGRNEQFF. In DNA form, the CDR3 reads TGCGCCAGCAGCCCTAGGACAGGGAGAAATGAGCAGTTCTTC.

The chain has TRBV15 and TRBJ2-7; 7 bases fit TRBD1. Per the germline V gene, CDR1 is LNHNV and CDR2 is YYDKDF (reference sequence). The CDR3 is 14 residues long. V shed 5 bases and J 0 bases; nucleotides not matched to a gene: 4. The CDR3, as DNA: TGTGCCACCAGCGTCGGACAGGTCTCCTACGAGCAGTACTTC. This translates into CATSVGQVSYEQYF.

The chain employs TRBV7-7 and TRBJ2-7; the match to TRBD1 covers 8 bases. Trimming took 4 bases from V and 7 from J; bases not matched to a gene: 15. The length of the CDR3 is 16 residues. The germline gives CDR1 SSHAT, CDR2 FNYEAQ (reference sequence). Here the CDR3 reads CASSSGTGTGNGEQYF. The CDR3 nucleotides are TGTGCCAGCAGCTCGGGAACCGGGACAGGAAATGGGGAGCAGTACTTC.

The chain employs TRBV30 and TRBJ2-2, with a tentative D call TRBD2 (6 bases). From germline, CDR1 is GTSNPN and CDR2 SVGIG (reference sequence). The CDR3 has 11 amino acids. The V end was cut by 4 bases, the J end by 9 bases, with 9 bases between. This chain's CDR3 is CAWKGRRELFF. The CDR3 DNA reads as TGTGCCTGGAAAGGGAGGCGGGAGCTGTTTTTT.

This chain joins TRBV7-2 and TRBJ1-1; D is undetermined. V was cut by 2 bases and J by 0 bases, with 4 bases left in between. CDR3 length: 13 amino acids. Germline V lookup: CDR1 SGHTA, CDR2 FQGNSA. This chain's CDR3 is CASSLPVNTEAFF. CDR3 coding DNA: TGTGCCAGCAGCTTACCTGTGAACACTGAAGCTTTCTTT.

This chain uses TRBV5-1 with TRBJ2-4; TRBD2 matches at 14 bases. The CDR3 consists of 17 residues. CDR1 is SGHRS, CDR2 YFSETQ, per germline. V trimming: 3 bases; J trimming: 8 bases; junction bases outside the gene matches: 10. CDR3 nucleotides: TGCGCCAGCAGCTCCCGACTAGCGGGAGGGGGTAGGGACATTCAGTACTTC. It encodes CASSSRLAGGGRDIQYF. The full variable domain, rest sourced from reference TRBV5-1 and TRBJ2-4, is KAGVTQTPRYLIKTRGQQVTLSCSPISGHRSVSWYQQTPGQGLQFLFEYFSETQRNKGNFPGRFSGRQFSNSRSEMNVSTLELGDSALYLCASSSRLAGGGRDIQYFGAGTRLSVL.

The chain carries TRBV20-1 and TRBJ1-2; tentative D call: TRBD1 (6 bases). CDR1 and CDR2 from the germline V gene are DFQATT and SNEGSKA (reference sequence). The germline V and J ends were trimmed by 3 bases and 6 bases, with 11 bases remaining between them. This CDR3 is 12 amino acids long. The CDR3 nucleotides are TGCAGTGCTAGTGTGGGGGCCCATGGCTACACCTTC. Protein product: CSASVGAHGYTF.

This clone showed up just once. The gene calls are TRBV19 and TRBJ2-1, with 8 bases matching TRBD2. Germline V gives CDR1 LNHDA, CDR2 SQIVND (reference sequence). The CDR3 covers 16 residues. The J segment lost 2 bases and the V segment lost 2 bases, leaving 5 bases of the junction unmatched. The CDR3 DNA sequence: TGTGCCAGTAGTATAAACCCGGGGGGGACCTACAATGAGCAGTTCTTC. The encoded protein is CASSINPGGTYNEQFF.

The J gene is TRBJ2-2, the V gene TRBV7-3, with D possibly matching TRBD2 (6 bases). Germline CDR1 reads SGHTA; CDR2 reads FQGTGA. Trimming took 2 bases from V and 1 from J, leaving 11 bases between them. The CDR3 totals 16 residues. CDR3 bases: TGTGCCAGCAGCTTACGGACGGGAGTGAACACCGGGGAGCTGTTTTTT. It yields the protein CASSLRTGVNTGELFF.

This clone has more than one count but fewer than ten. The chain combines TRBV19 with TRBJ2-7; TRBD1 aligns across 8 bases. The germline V gene encodes CDR1 LNHDA and CDR2 SQIVND (reference sequence). The trim removed 3 bases at V and 5 bases at J, leaving 3 bases unmatched. This CDR3 region has 13 residues. The CDR3 DNA follows: TGTGCCAGTAGTATGGCACAGGGGGACGAGCAGTACTTC. This gives the protein CASSMAQGDEQYF. The full variable domain, in which reference TRBV19 and TRBJ2-7 provide the parts outside the CDR3, is DGGITQSPKYLFRKEGQNVTLSCEQNLNHDAMYWYRQDPGQGLRLIYYSQIVNDFQKGDIAEGYSVSREKKESFPLTVTSAQKNPTAFYLCASSMAQGDEQYFGPGTRLTVT.

V and J are TRBV14 and TRBJ2-5; no firm D call. Germline CDR1 is SGHDN and CDR2 is FVKESK. V was pared by 0 bases and J by 4 bases, with 6 bases between. The CDR3 covers 13 residues. The CDR3, as DNA: TGTGCCAGCAGCCAAGATCTTCGAGAGACCCAGTACTTC. Protein: CASSQDLRETQYF. The full variable domain, with the rest looked up from reference TRBV14 and TRBJ2-5, is EAGVTQFPSHSVIEKGQTVTLRCDPISGHDNLYWYRRVMGKEIKFLLHFVKESKQDESGMPNNRFLAERTGGTYSTLKVQPAELEDSGVYFCASSQDLRETQYFGPGTRLLVL.

The genes are TRBV27 and TRBJ2-1, with TRBD2 identical over 12 bases. Trimming cost V 2 bases and J 8 bases; bases outside gene matches: 10. Germline lookup yields CDR1 MNHEY and CDR2 SMNVEV (reference sequence). This CDR3 spans 17 amino acids. CDR3 nucleotide sequence: TGTGCCAGCAGTTTACTAGCGGGAGGGCCGGTGCGGGATGAGCAGTTCTTC. Translating gives CASSLLAGGPVRDEQFF.

The rearrangement uses TRBV6-6 and TRBJ1-2, with D possibly being TRBD1 (6 bases). Trimming cost V 5 bases and J 4 bases, with 8 bases left between them. CDR1 MNHNY and CDR2 SVGAGI come from the germline V gene (reference sequence). The CDR3 is made up of 12 amino acids. CDR3 nucleotides: TGTGCCAGCAGTAAGGACAGCTATGGCTACACCTTC. Translation: CASSKDSYGYTF.

The CDR3 DNA sequence: TGTGCCTGGAGCCCGGGACTGGACACTGAAGCTTTCTTT. Residues: CAWSPGLDTEAFF. V and J are TRBV30 and TRBJ1-1; maybe TRBD1 (5 bases). Looked up from germline, CDR1 is GTSNPN and CDR2 is SVGIG (reference sequence). V dropped 3 bases and J dropped 3 bases, with 11 bases sitting between them. The CDR3 totals 13 residues.

The genes are TRBV6-2 or TRBV6-3 and TRBJ2-5; 13 bases map to TRBD2. The CDR3 runs 16 residues. The V and J ends lost 5 bases and 2 bases, in that order; junction bases with no gene match: 5. The germline CDR1 and CDR2 sequences are MNHEY and SVGEGT. The CDR3 protein is CASSRGGLAGQETQYF. The DNA for the CDR3 is TGTGCCAGCAGTCGGGGGGGACTAGCGGGGCAAGAGACCCAGTACTTC.

The chain recombines TRBV9 with TRBJ2-5, with D perhaps matching TRBD1 (5 bases). Germline CDR1 reads SGDLS; CDR2 reads YYNGEE. This CDR3 region has 15 residues. V was cut by 3 bases and J by 0 bases, with 12 bases left in between. This CDR3 reads CASSGRQSDQETQYF. The CDR3 nucleotides read TGTGCCAGCAGCGGTCGACAGTCAGACCAAGAGACCCAGTACTTC.

This rearrangement joins TRBV2 to TRBJ2-3; 12 nucleotides line up with TRBD2. V trimming: 0 bases; J trimming: 5 bases; junction bases outside the gene matches: 18. The germline CDR1 and CDR2 sequences are SNHLY and FYNNEI. The CDR3 totals 21 residues. This CDR3 reads CASSEAPGIGLAGGPGDTQYF. Written as DNA, the CDR3 is TGTGCCAGCAGTGAAGCGCCAGGAATAGGGCTAGCGGGAGGGCCGGGAGATACGCAGTATTTT.

The CDR3 reads CASSLRLASGGPRTDTQYF. CDR3 in DNA: TGTGCCAGCAGCTTAAGGTTGGCTAGCGGAGGACCCCGCACAGATACGCAGTATTTT. This sequence joins TRBV5-6 and TRBJ2-3; 7 nucleotides agree with TRBD2. Losses at the gene ends were 2 bases for V and 1 base for J; bases not matched to a gene: 16. Per the germline V gene, CDR1 is SGHDT and CDR2 is YYEEEE. The CDR3 has 19 amino acids. The variable domain in full, completed from reference TRBV5-6 and TRBJ2-3, reads DAGVTQSPTHLIKTRGQQVTLRCSPKSGHDTVSWYQQALGQGPQFIFQYYEEEERQRGNFPDRFSGHQFPNYSSELNVNALLLGDSALYLCASSLRLASGGPRTDTQYFGPGTRLTVL.

This chain connects TRBV5-5 to TRBJ1-2; D not resolved. Germline CDR1 reads SGHKS; CDR2 reads YYEKEE (reference sequence). The CDR3 is made up of 14 amino acids. Deletions cut 4 bases from V and 6 bases from J, with 16 bases between. The CDR3, as DNA: TGTGCCAGCAGCACGGCCAAAGCAGCGGATGGCTACACCTTC. Protein: CASSTAKAADGYTF.

The rearrangement joins TRBV7-9 to TRBJ2-7; 14 nucleotides line up with TRBD2. This CDR3 has 15 residues. In germline, CDR1 is SEHNR, CDR2 FQNEAQ (reference sequence). V gave up 5 bases and J gave up 5 bases; unmatched junction bases: 5. The CDR3 loop is CASSLGLAGGDEQYF. The CDR3 DNA sequence: TGTGCCAGCAGCCTTGGACTAGCGGGAGGAGACGAGCAGTACTTC.

The CDR3 bases are TGTGCCAGCAGCCAAGAGGGAGACAGGGCGGTCACTGAAGCTTTCTTT. Amino acid sequence: CASSQEGDRAVTEAFF. The chain links TRBV14 to TRBJ1-1; 7 positions agree with TRBD1. With 0 bases clipped from V and 4 bases from J, the junction kept 8 bases outside the gene matches. The CDR3 covers 16 residues. CDR1 SGHDN and CDR2 FVKESK come from the germline V gene.

The chain couples TRBV11-2 to TRBJ2-1; 7 bases agree with TRBD2. Unmatched junction bases numbered 11, after V lost 5 bases and J lost 7 bases. This CDR3 spans 15 amino acids. Germline CDR1 and CDR2: SGHAT and FQNNGV. CDR3 coding DNA: TGTGCCAGCAGCCCCGGGACTACTCGATTGAATGAGCAGTTCTTC. This codes for CASSPGTTRLNEQFF.

This clone qualifies as medium-sized. The chain uses TRBV27 and TRBJ2-1; 10 nucleotides agree with TRBD2. The CDR3 covers 16 residues. Germline CDR1 MNHEY, CDR2 SMNVEV (reference sequence). With V trimmed by 2 bases and J by 6 bases, 7 bases remained unmatched. The chain's CDR3 is CASSLTAGGPGNEQFF. The CDR3 bases are TGTGCCAGCAGTTTAACAGCGGGAGGGCCGGGCAATGAGCAGTTCTTC.

The chain links TRBV7-8 to TRBJ1-2; 12 bases agree with TRBD1. From germline, CDR1 is SGHVS and CDR2 FQNEAQ. V trimming: 3 bases; J trimming: 3 bases; junction bases outside the gene matches: 5. This CDR3 contains 16 residues. The CDR3: CASSFGTGGGYYGYTF. The CDR3 DNA follows: TGTGCCAGCAGCTTCGGGACAGGGGGCGGTTACTATGGCTACACCTTC.

The chain has TRBV7-3 and TRBJ2-5; the D gene is possibly TRBD1 (7 bases). Trimming shortened V by 0 bases and J by 5 bases, and 13 bases separated the two germline ends. The CDR3 runs 15 residues. In germline, CDR1 is SGHTA, CDR2 FQGTGA. CDR3 amino acids: CASSLTAGGYETQYF. The DNA of the CDR3 is TGTGCCAGCAGCTTAACGGCAGGGGGGTATGAGACCCAGTACTTC.